These 30 T cell receptor beta chains were all obtained from the same sample, sequenced in a study of T cell changes during pregnancy in multiple sclerosis. Sequencing used immunoSEQ multiplex PCR; TCRdb keeps in-frame clones, though not all of them. The repertoire holds 30,000 to 35,000 clones, with around 90% as singletons. Sequenced material: CD8+ T cells from peripheral blood mononuclear cells, taken in the third trimester of pregnancy. The origin of the receptors is a female donor with multiple sclerosis, enrolled in a pregnancy study.

This clone was detected once. The V and J genes are TRBV4-3 and TRBJ2-7, with D possibly TRBD1 on 6 matching bases. Per germline, CDR1 LGHNA and CDR2 YSLEER. The CDR3 runs to 15 residues. Trimming took 4 bases from V and 4 from J, leaving 17 bases between them. The CDR3, as DNA: TGCGCCAGCAGCCCTACCCTGGACAGCCCGTACGAGCAGTACTTC. Translating it yields CASSPTLDSPYEQYF.

The chain carries TRBV2 and TRBJ2-7; 8 nucleotides align to TRBD1. This CDR3 comprises 15 residues. Looked up from germline, CDR1 is SNHLY and CDR2 is FYNNEI. Trimming removed 8 bases from V and 1 base from J; junction bases left unmatched: 10. The CDR3 loop reads CASRGWQGASYEQYF. The CDR3 DNA sequence: TGTGCCAGCCGGGGTTGGCAGGGGGCTTCCTACGAGCAGTACTTC.

V gene TRBV6-6 combines with J gene TRBJ2-1; D call uncertain. Per germline, CDR1 MNHNY and CDR2 SVGAGI (reference sequence). V lost 0 bases and J 6 bases, leaving 6 bases between the germline ends. CDR3 length: 13 amino acids. The CDR3 here is CASSYSTSNEQFF. The CDR3 nucleotides are TGTGCCAGCAGTTACTCTACCAGCAATGAGCAGTTCTTC.

The chain recombines TRBV11-3 with TRBJ2-5; D gene ambiguous. Gene TRBJ2-7 matches the end of the DNA better, so the J call may be wrong. This CDR3 contains 13 residues. Germline loops: CDR1 SGHNT, CDR2 YENEEA. Written as DNA, the CDR3 is TGTGCCAGCAGCCTGCACCAGGCAAACGAGCAGTACTTC. Encoded protein: CASSLHQANEQYF.

V is TRBV10-3 and J is TRBJ2-5, with 11 bases fitting TRBD1. With V trimmed by 4 bases and J by 5 bases, 3 bases remained unmatched. Germline CDR1 ENHRY, CDR2 SYGVKD. CDR3 size: 14 residues. CDR3 sequence reads: CAISAGQGGETQYF. CDR3 bases: TGTGCCATCAGTGCGGGACAGGGGGGGGAGACCCAGTACTTC.

This chain uses TRBV6-4 with TRBJ2-6; D perhaps matches TRBD1 (5 bases). V lost 0 bases and J 3 bases, leaving 6 bases between the germline ends. The CDR3 covers 15 residues. CDR1 is MRHNA and CDR2 is SNTAGT in the germline V gene. As DNA, the CDR3 is TGTGCCAGCAGTGACTCGCAGGGTGGGGCCAACGTCCTGACTTTC. It specifies CASSDSQGGANVLTF.

On this clone: This CDR3 is also generated by other DNA sequences in the sample. CDR3 nucleotide sequence: TGTGCCAGCAGCTGGACCGGGGAAGAAGCTTTCTTT. This translates into CASSWTGEEAFF. V and J are TRBV5-5 and TRBJ1-1; D unresolved. V was shortened by 3 bases and J by 8 bases, with 11 bases between the two germline ends. The CDR3 runs 12 residues. Germline CDR1 is SGHKS and CDR2 is YYEKEE (reference sequence).

The chain is built from TRBV5-6 and TRBJ1-2; 9 bases are shared with TRBD1. The V segment lost 3 bases and the J segment 7 bases; nucleotides outside the gene matches: 7. The germline gives CDR1 SGHDT, CDR2 YYEEEE. CDR3 length: 14 amino acids. Here the CDR3 DNA reads TGTGCCAGCAGCTCGACCGGGACAGGGAGTGGCTACACCTTC. Amino acid sequence: CASSSTGTGSGYTF.

The chain uses TRBV9 and TRBJ2-4; TRBD1 aligns across 10 bases. The germline gives CDR1 SGDLS, CDR2 YYNGEE. J gave up 3 bases and V 4 bases, and 7 bases lay outside the gene matches. The CDR3 runs 16 residues. As DNA, the CDR3 is TGTGCCAGCAGCCCCCGGACAGGGGGTGACAAAAACATTCAGTACTTC. It yields the protein CASSPRTGGDKNIQYF.

This chain uses TRBV4-3 with TRBJ1-2; tentative D call: TRBD1 (5 bases). The V gene lost 3 bases and the J gene lost 1 base, with 21 bases spanning the gap. There are 18 residues in the CDR3. Germline V lookup: CDR1 LGHNA, CDR2 YSLEER. CDR3 residues: CASSHFIDRGTGNYGYTF. The CDR3 bases are TGCGCCAGCAGCCACTTCATTGACCGGGGGACTGGTAACTATGGCTACACCTTC.

The chain carries TRBV19 and TRBJ1-5; possibly TRBD1 for D (6 bases). V was trimmed by 5 bases and J by 4 bases, leaving 12 bases between them. Germline V gene data show CDR1 as LNHDA and CDR2 as SQIVND (reference sequence). This CDR3 region has 14 residues. CDR3 sequence: CASSVRGRNQPQHF. Here the CDR3 DNA reads TGTGCCAGTAGTGTCAGGGGCCGTAATCAGCCCCAGCATTTT.

The rearrangement links TRBV9 to TRBJ2-1; 8 nucleotides line up with TRBD1. The CDR3 is 15 residues long. V shed 4 bases and J 0 bases; nucleotides not matched to a gene: 3. CDR1 and CDR2 (germline): SGDLS, YYNGEE. CDR3: CASSLTGGSYNEQFF. CDR3 sequence (DNA): TGTGCCAGCAGCCTTACAGGGGGCTCCTACAATGAGCAGTTCTTC.

This chain joins TRBV10-3 and TRBJ1-5; 7 positions agree with TRBD1. Looked up from germline, CDR1 is ENHRY and CDR2 is SYGVKD. This CDR3 is built from 16 residues. Trimming cost V 2 bases and J 4 bases; bases outside gene matches: 8. Written as DNA, the CDR3 is TGTGCCATCAGTGAGGCGGACAGGAGAGGTAATCAGCCCCAGCATTTT. This sequence encodes CAISEADRRGNQPQHF.

The rearrangement links TRBV7-9 to TRBJ1-1, with 8 bases lining up with TRBD1. The junction had 3 bases not matched to a gene; V was cut back by 3 bases and J by 0 bases. The CDR3 length is 15 residues. CDR1 SEHNR and CDR2 FQNEAQ come from the germline V gene (reference sequence). CDR3 bases: TGTGCCAGCAGCTTGGGACAGGCCCTGAACACTGAAGCTTTCTTT. Protein product: CASSLGQALNTEAFF.

The chain recombines TRBV4-3 with TRBJ2-7, with 10 bases identical to TRBD1. Germline assignment: CDR1 LGHNA and CDR2 YSLEER. The trim removed 4 bases at V and 1 base at J, leaving 7 bases unmatched. This CDR3 has 16 amino acids. In nucleotides, the CDR3 is TGCGCCAGCAGCCCATCCGGGACAGGGGAATCCTACGAGCAGTACTTC. It translates to CASSPSGTGESYEQYF.

J is TRBJ1-6 and V is TRBV18; 11 bases match TRBD1. CDR3 size: 14 residues. Per the germline V gene, CDR1 is KGHSH and CDR2 is LQKENI. Losses at the gene ends were 4 bases for V and 8 bases for J; bases not matched to a gene: 1. The CDR3 coding sequence is TGTGCCAGCTCACAGGACAGGGGGCATTCACCCCTCCACTTT. It encodes CASSQDRGHSPLHF.

The chain joins TRBV29-1 to TRBJ1-1; a possible D gene is TRBD1 (5 bases). This CDR3 has 12 residues. Germline loops: CDR1 SQVTM, CDR2 ANQGSEA. The CDR3 spells CIAGREGTEAFF. The CDR3, as DNA: TGCATTGCGGGCAGGGAGGGAACTGAAGCTTTCTTT.

This chain links TRBV5-4 with TRBJ2-7; D call uncertain. The CDR3 loop spans 14 amino acids. Per germline, CDR1 SGHNT and CDR2 YYREEE (reference sequence). Between the trimmed V and J ends, which lost 0 bases and 3 bases, there was a span of 10 bases. The CDR3 region is CASSLAGIGYEQYF. The CDR3 DNA reads TGTGCCAGCAGCTTGGCCGGTATCGGCTACGAGCAGTACTTC.

In this sample, this clone turned up once. This chain connects TRBV12-5 to TRBJ1-1; D might be TRBD1 (5 bases). The CDR3 runs 12 residues. The V gene's germline CDR1 is LGHNT and CDR2 FRNRAP. V shed 4 bases and J shed 8 bases, with 11 bases lying between them. The CDR3 region has the DNA TGTGCTAGTGGTTCCCTGACAGCCGAAGCTTTCTTT. This gives the protein CASGSLTAEAFF.

The rearrangement uses TRBV9 and TRBJ2-5; D may be TRBD1 (5 bases). The germline V gene encodes CDR1 SGDLS and CDR2 YYNGEE. CDR3 length equals 14 residues. V lost 3 bases and J lost 1, with 10 bases in between. The CDR3 is CASSEAGFQETQYF. CDR3 nucleotide sequence: TGTGCCAGCAGCGAGGCAGGGTTCCAAGAGACCCAGTACTTC.

The V and J genes are TRBV29-1 and TRBJ1-2; TRBD1 is a possible D gene (5 bases). From germline, CDR1 is SQVTM and CDR2 ANQGSEA. The CDR3 is 12 residues long. V lost 7 bases to trimming and J lost 3 bases, with 12 bases between them. The CDR3 spells CSADGQDYGYTF. The CDR3, as DNA: TGCAGCGCCGACGGACAAGACTATGGCTACACCTTC. Combining the CDR3 with reference TRBV29-1 and TRBJ1-2 gives the whole variable domain SAVISQKPSRDICQRGTSLTIQCQVDSQVTMMFWYRQQPGQSLTLIATANQGSEATYESGFVIDKFPISRPNLTFSTLTVSNMSPEDSSIYLCSADGQDYGYTFGSGTRLTVV.

The V gene is TRBV15, the J gene TRBJ1-4; a possible D gene is TRBD1 (6 bases). The ends were cut back, 2 bases at V and 6 bases at J, with 13 bases in the middle. Germline lookup yields CDR1 LNHNV and CDR2 YYDKDF (reference sequence). The length of the CDR3 is 15 residues. The CDR3 spells CATSRPVGGHEKLFF. DNA of the CDR3: TGTGCCACCAGCAGACCAGTAGGGGGTCATGAAAAACTGTTTTTT.

The chain links TRBV7-9 to TRBJ2-5; 9 bases align to TRBD2. Germline loops: CDR1 SEHNR, CDR2 FQNEAQ (reference sequence). The ends lost 2 bases at V and 4 bases at J; junction bases unmatched: 2. The CDR3 has 14 residues. The CDR3 bases are TGTGCCAGCAGCTTACTAGCGGGGATAGAGACCCAGTACTTC. This encodes CASSLLAGIETQYF.

This clone was seen only once. The chain links TRBV6-1 to TRBJ2-3; D unclear. Germline V lookup: CDR1 MNHNS, CDR2 SASEGT. The CDR3 consists of 12 residues. Trimming pared 4 bases from V and 10 bases from J, leaving 12 bases between. The DNA of the CDR3 is TGTGCCAGCAGTGGACCAAGTGACTCGCAGTATTTT. This gives the protein CASSGPSDSQYF.

This rearrangement joins TRBV4-2 to TRBJ2-7, with TRBD2 identical over 7 bases. CDR3 length equals 15 residues. V dropped 2 bases and J dropped 2; count of bases not matched to a gene: 6. The V gene's germline CDR1 is LGHNA and CDR2 YNFKEQ. CDR3 sequence: CASSQNRGGTYEQYF. In DNA, the CDR3 is TGTGCCAGCAGCCAAAACCGGGGAGGGACCTACGAGCAGTACTTC.

The chain joins TRBV2 to TRBJ2-2; TRBD1 agrees at 7 bases. The length of the CDR3 is 16 residues. J was trimmed by 7 bases and V by 6 bases; bases with no gene match: 14. CDR1 and CDR2 (germline): SNHLY, FYNNEI. The CDR3 protein is CASRVGTVWMGGELFF. The CDR3 DNA sequence: TGTGCCAGCAGGGTAGGGACAGTCTGGATGGGCGGGGAGCTGTTTTTT.

This clone was observed a single time. The J gene is TRBJ2-7, the V gene TRBV27; 12 bases fit TRBD2. V lost 5 bases and J lost 7; bases outside the gene matches: 9. The CDR3 loop spans 15 amino acids. Germline V CDR1 and CDR2: MNHEY, SMNVEV (reference sequence). The chain's CDR3 is CASSLLAGGRREQYF. CDR3 bases: TGTGCCAGCAGTCTACTAGCGGGGGGCCGTAGAGAGCAGTACTTC.

CDR3 sequence reads: CASSTWDRRNYGYTF. The DNA of the CDR3 is TGTGCCAGTAGTACTTGGGACAGACGGAACTATGGCTACACCTTC. The chain joins TRBV19 to TRBJ1-2; 7 bases fit TRBD1. V dropped 4 bases and J dropped 2; count of bases not matched to a gene: 7. The CDR3 length is 15 residues. Germline V gives CDR1 LNHDA, CDR2 SQIVND (reference sequence).

CDR3 loop: CASSLDRSGREQETQYF. For the CDR3, the DNA is TGTGCCAGCAGCTTAGATCGGTCGGGGAGGGAACAAGAGACCCAGTACTTC. This chain connects TRBV7-9 to TRBJ2-5; 7 positions match TRBD2. CDR1 and CDR2 (germline): SEHNR, FQNEAQ (reference sequence). This CDR3 spans 17 amino acids. After removal of 1 base from V and 2 bases from J, the junction contained 10 bases not matched to a gene.

The chain couples TRBV11-2 to TRBJ2-1; the match to TRBD2 covers 10 bases. The CDR3 length is 16 residues. Germline trimming cut 6 bases from V and 5 bases from J; bases unmatched to any gene: 10. Germline-derived CDR1 and CDR2 are SGHAT and FQNNGV. The CDR3 DNA reads TGTGCCAGCAGTCTGTATAGCGGGGGGCTCAACAATGAGCAGTTCTTC. Translation gives CASSLYSGGLNNEQFF.